This TCR beta chain came from a study of ipilimumab plus nivolumab after autologous stem cell transplantation (TCRdb year 2021). With regard to the full study: Trial patients received a median of roughly 5 ipilimumab doses and roughly eight nivolumab doses. The DLBCL cohort included primary refractory and relapsed disease, with 18-month progression-free survival of approximately 86% and 30% respectively. Patients undergoing autologous transplant for high-risk diffuse large B cell lymphoma, mature T cell lymphoma, or multiple myeloma were enrolled in the trial. The intent-to-treat population of the trial consisted of about 34 patients. The full study reports these points: The authors stated that profiles of the T cell receptor repertoire, regulatory T cell phenotype and gut microbiota provided a biologic rationale for studying this approach further. The authors concluded that, as post-transplant consolidation, combined checkpoint inhibition appeared tolerable.

Libraries were built with the immunoSEQ multiplex PCR assay. This is the immuneACCESS table as TCRdb keeps it, with only in-frame sequences that have V and J called. A part of the clones is gone; compared with another copy, unresolved V genes explain less than half, and the rest is unexplained. A total of fewer than 30,000 clones appear in this sample, roughly 84% of them only once. Less than 5.5% of the sample is taken by the ten largest. Germline trimming: 0 bases from V, 8 bases from J; junction bases outside gene matches: 4. From a lookup of the germline V gene, CDR1 and CDR2 are SGHRS and YFSETQ. The CDR3 numbers 15 residues from cysteine through phenylalanine. Just CDR3 DNA is preserved here, 45 bases in frame from base 1. This clone turned up a few times. This clone's antigen is unknown. No per-base quality is available; no much larger clone lies one base away. Checkpoint therapy was initiated 14 to 28 days after autologous transplant, and ipilimumab was administered at 1 mg/kg intravenously on day 1 of selected weeks. Patients received nivolumab at 3 mg/kg intravenously on day 1 of weeks 1, 4, 7, 10, and every two weeks through week 26. This Phase Ib clinical trial tested ipilimumab plus nivolumab, a combined checkpoint inhibition, as consolidation after autologous stem cell transplantation.

The sequencing here drew on PBMCs, taken in a trial of ipilimumab plus nivolumab as post-transplant consolidation. The receptor was derived from a male donor with diffuse large B-cell lymphoma. The chain is made from TRBV5-1 and TRBJ2-1; a stretch of 11 junction bases matches TRBD2. CDR3 protein: CASSLVLAGGDEQFF. Here is the DNA: TGCGCCAGCAGCTTGGTCCTAGCGGGGGGAGATGAGCAGTTCTTC.